Below are 2 T cell receptor beta chains sequenced from a single sample in a study of cytomegalovirus exposure and HLA in healthy donors. Amplification used 60 Vbeta primers and 13 Jbeta primers. The protocol was immunoSEQ multiplex PCR, while the TCRdb copy is restricted to in-frame clones and leaves out a portion. The table has roughly 150,000 clones, around two thirds seen once; the top ten hold around 9.3%. The specimen sequenced was PBMCs. These receptors came from a man younger than 45 in good health and CMV-seropositive.

This clone was found once. The rearrangement links TRBV5-1 to TRBJ2-7; 8 positions match TRBD2. The CDR3 extends over 14 amino acids. The junction had 2 bases not matched to a gene; V was cut back by 0 bases and J by 3 bases. Germline-derived CDR1 and CDR2 are SGHRS and YFSETQ. The CDR3 coding sequence is TGCGCCAGCAGCTTGGGGACTAGCAGCTACGAGCAGTACTTC. Translation gives CASSLGTSSYEQYF.

Here the CDR3 reads CASSLEQGALDTQYF. The CDR3 bases are TGTGCCAGCAGCTTGGAACAAGGGGCATTAGATACGCAGTATTTT. The rearrangement joins TRBV7-9 to TRBJ2-3; D may be TRBD1 (5 bases). CDR1 and CDR2 (germline): SEHNR, FQNEAQ (reference sequence). The CDR3 consists of 15 residues. Trimming shortened V by 3 bases and J by 5 bases, and 15 bases separated the two germline ends.